This T cell receptor (beta chain) originates from a study of tumor-infiltrating lymphocytes in primary liver carcinoma. Study as a whole: The tumors, T1-T3 N0M0 lesions, were roughly 4 to 11 cm across.

Starting material of 500 to 600 ng total RNA yielded TCR beta cDNA via a constant-region primer. Researchers made the TCR beta libraries by running three nested multiplex PCR rounds with slightly modified ARM-PCR. Researchers ran the first two PCR rounds for roughly 10 cycles each with TRBV1-TRBV30 forward primers and a C-beta reverse primer. TCRdb re-derived calls from the multiplex PCR reads in MiXCR, one entry per CDR3 protein. The repertoire holds roughly 32,000 distinct CDR3 sequences, with nearly 75% as singletons. For each extraction, RNA and DNA were obtained together from about 19-30 mg of unsorted bulk tissue. There were over 85% viable tumor cells in every single sample of tumor. The table lists this clonotype with a count of one. The junction departs from the called germline gene at one end, perhaps through a read error. The CDR3 spans 13 residues. The germline V gene encodes CDR1 SQVTM and CDR2 ANQGSEA.

The V call is TRBV29-1, the J call TRBJ2-5, with a weak D call TRBD2 (6 bases). The TCR sequence derives from a man between 40 and 49 years old with primary liver carcinoma and hepatitis B virus infection. Sequenced material: liver tumor tissue from sampling region 4. Indicated subset: tumor region T4, right-lateral pole. Here the CDR3 reads CSPPAEGQETQYF. Written as DNA, the CDR3 is TGCAGCCCACCAGCGGAGGGCCAAGAGACTCAGTACTTC.